This T cell receptor (beta chain) was recorded in a study of T-cell reconstitution after alpha-beta-depleted transplantation in children. Study-level results: Fresh T-cell production supplied most of the T-cell counts and diversity seen one year after transplant. It was surviving recipient T cells and thymic progenitors that gave some patients high TCRbeta diversity at day 60. Several hundred rapidly expanded clones from non-depleted graft cells reportedly supplied alpha-beta T cells about two months post-transplant.

The authors prepared the TCRbeta library with unique molecular identifiers. MiXCR was run by TCRdb on the PCR reads, yielding one entry per CDR3 protein. Of over 400,000 distinct CDR3 sequences listed, 43% are singletons. J lost 7 bases, V lost 4 bases, and 16 bases had no gene match. This CDR3 is built from 16 residues. This clonotype was found many times. Its antigen is as yet unknown. This specimen was PBMCs, taken before TCRalphabeta/CD19-depleted stem cell transplant. The chain combines TRBV12-3 or TRBV12-4 with TRBJ2-7; 7 bases align to TRBD2. The receptor was isolated from a girl aged 2 to 9 with aplastic anemia, due to receive a stem cell transplant. DNA of the CDR3: TGTGCCAGCAGTTCCTTCGGCGGGAGTTCTCCAATGGAGCAGTACTTC. It translates to CASSSFGGSSPMEQYF.